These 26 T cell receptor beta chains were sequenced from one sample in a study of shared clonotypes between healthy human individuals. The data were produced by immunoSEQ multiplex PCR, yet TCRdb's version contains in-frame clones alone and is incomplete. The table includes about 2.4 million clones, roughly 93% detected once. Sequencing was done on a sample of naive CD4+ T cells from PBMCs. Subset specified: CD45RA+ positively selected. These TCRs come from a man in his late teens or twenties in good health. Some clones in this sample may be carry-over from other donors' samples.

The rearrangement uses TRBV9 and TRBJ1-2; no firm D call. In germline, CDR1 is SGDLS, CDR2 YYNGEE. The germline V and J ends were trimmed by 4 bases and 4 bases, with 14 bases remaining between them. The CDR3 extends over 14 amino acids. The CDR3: CASSPDLQLYGYTF. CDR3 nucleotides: TGTGCCAGCAGCCCCGATCTCCAGCTCTATGGCTACACCTTC.

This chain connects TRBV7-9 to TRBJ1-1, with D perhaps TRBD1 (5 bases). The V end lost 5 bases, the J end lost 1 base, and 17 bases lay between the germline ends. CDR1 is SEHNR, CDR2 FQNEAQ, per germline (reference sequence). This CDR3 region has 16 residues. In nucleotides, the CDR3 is TGTGCCAGCAGCCCAGGGACCCCTAATCCGAACACTGAAGCTTTCTTT. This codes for CASSPGTPNPNTEAFF.

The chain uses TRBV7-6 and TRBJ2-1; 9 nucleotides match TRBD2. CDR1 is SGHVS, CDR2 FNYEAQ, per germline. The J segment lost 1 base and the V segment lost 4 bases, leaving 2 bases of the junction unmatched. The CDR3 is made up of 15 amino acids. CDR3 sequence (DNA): TGTGCCAGCAGCTATAGCGGGAGTTCCTACAATGAGCAGTTCTTC. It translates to CASSYSGSSYNEQFF.

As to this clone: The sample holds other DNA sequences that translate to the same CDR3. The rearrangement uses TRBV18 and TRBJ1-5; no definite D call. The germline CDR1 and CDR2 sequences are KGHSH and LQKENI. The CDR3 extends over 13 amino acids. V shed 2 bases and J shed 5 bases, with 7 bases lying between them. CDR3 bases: TGTGCCAGCTCACCAGGGGTCGATCAGCCCCAGCATTTT. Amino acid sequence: CASSPGVDQPQHF.

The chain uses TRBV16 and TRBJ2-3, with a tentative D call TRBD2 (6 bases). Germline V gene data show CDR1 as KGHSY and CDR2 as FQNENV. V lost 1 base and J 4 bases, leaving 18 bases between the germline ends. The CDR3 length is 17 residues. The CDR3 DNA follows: TGTGCCAGCAGCCAATTGGACCCGGCTCCGGGGGCAGATACGCAGTATTTT. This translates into CASSQLDPAPGADTQYF.

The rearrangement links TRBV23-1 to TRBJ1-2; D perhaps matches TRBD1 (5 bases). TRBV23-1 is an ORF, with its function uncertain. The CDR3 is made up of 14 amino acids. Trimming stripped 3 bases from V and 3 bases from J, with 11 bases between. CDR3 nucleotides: TGCGCCAGCAGTCACCCGGGGGAGTACTATGGCTACACCTTC. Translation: CASSHPGEYYGYTF.

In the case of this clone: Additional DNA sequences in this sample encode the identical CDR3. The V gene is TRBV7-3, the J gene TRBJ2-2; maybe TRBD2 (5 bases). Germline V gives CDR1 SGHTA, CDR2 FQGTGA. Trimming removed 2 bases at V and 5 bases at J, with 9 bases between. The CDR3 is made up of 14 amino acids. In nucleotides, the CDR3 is TGTGCCAGCAGCTTAGGGCGCGGGACCGGGGAGCTGTTTTTT. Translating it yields CASSLGRGTGELFF.

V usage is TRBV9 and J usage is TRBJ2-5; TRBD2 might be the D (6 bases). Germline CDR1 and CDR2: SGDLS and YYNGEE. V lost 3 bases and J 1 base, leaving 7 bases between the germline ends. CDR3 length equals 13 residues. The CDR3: CASSGTTQETQYF. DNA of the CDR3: TGTGCCAGCAGCGGGACTACCCAAGAGACCCAGTACTTC. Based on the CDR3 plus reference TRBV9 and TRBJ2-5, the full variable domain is DSGVTQTPKHLITATGQRVTLRCSPRSGDLSVYWYQQSLDQGLQFLIQYYNGEERAKGNILERFSAQQFPDLHSELNLSSLELGDSALYFCASSGTTQETQYFGPGTRLLVL.

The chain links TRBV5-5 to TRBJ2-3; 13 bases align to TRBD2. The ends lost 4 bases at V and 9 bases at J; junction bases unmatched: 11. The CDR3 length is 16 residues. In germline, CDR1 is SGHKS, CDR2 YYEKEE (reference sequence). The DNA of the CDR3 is TGTGCCAGCAGCCCGGGGACTAGCGGGGCTACGGGAACGCAGTATTTT. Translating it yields CASSPGTSGATGTQYF.

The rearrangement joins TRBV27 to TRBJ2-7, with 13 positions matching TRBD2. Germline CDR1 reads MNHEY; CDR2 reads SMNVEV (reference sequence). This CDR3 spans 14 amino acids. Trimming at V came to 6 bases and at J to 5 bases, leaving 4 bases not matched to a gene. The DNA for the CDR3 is TGTGCCAGCAGGAGACTAGCGGGAGGCCACGAGCAGTACTTC. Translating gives CASRRLAGGHEQYF.

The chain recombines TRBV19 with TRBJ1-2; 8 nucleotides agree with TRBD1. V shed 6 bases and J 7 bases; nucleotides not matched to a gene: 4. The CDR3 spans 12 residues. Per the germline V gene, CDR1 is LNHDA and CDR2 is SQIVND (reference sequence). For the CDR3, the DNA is TGTGCCAGTAGAGACAGGGGATCTGGCTACACCTTC. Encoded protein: CASRDRGSGYTF.

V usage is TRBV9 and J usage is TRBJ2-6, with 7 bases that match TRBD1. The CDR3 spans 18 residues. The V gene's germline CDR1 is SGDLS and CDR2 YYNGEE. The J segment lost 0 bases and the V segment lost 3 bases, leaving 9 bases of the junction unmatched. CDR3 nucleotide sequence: TGTGCCAGCAGCGGGGGACAGCTTAGTTTCTCTGGGGCCAACGTCCTGACTTTC. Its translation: CASSGGQLSFSGANVLTF.

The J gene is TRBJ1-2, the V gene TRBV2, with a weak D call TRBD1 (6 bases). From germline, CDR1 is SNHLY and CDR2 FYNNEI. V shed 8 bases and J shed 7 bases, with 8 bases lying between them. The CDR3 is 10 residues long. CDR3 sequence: CASHRAGYTF. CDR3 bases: TGTGCCAGCCACAGGGCTGGCTACACCTTC.

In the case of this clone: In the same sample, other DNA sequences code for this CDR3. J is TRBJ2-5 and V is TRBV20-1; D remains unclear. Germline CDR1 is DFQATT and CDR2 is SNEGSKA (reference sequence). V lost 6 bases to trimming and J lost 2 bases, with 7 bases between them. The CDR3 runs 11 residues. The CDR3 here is CSAALQETQYF. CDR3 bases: TGCAGTGCCGCCCTACAAGAGACCCAGTACTTC.

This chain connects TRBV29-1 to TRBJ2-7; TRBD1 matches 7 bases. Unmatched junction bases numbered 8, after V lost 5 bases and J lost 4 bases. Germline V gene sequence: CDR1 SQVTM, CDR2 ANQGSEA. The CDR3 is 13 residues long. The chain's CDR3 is CSVTLDRAYEQYF. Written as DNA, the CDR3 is TGCAGCGTTACCCTCGACAGGGCTTACGAGCAGTACTTC.

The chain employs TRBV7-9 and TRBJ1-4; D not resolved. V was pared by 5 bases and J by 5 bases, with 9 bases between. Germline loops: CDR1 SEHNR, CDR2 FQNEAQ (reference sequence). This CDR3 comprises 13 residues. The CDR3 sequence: CASSRLRNEKLFF. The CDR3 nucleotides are TGTGCCAGCAGCCGCCTTCGAAATGAAAAACTGTTTTTT.

The CDR3 nucleotides are TGCGCCAGCAAGGCTGGGACAGGGGGTTTTGGAGAGCAGTACTTC. Amino acids: CASKAGTGGFGEQYF. The chain has TRBV5-1 and TRBJ2-7, with 11 bases identical to TRBD1. Germline CDR1 is SGHRS and CDR2 is YFSETQ. V lost 6 bases, J lost 7 bases, and 12 bases stayed unmatched. There are 15 residues in the CDR3.

This chain's CDR3 is CASSHQDRPYEQYF. The CDR3 DNA follows: TGTGCCAGCAGCCATCAGGACCGTCCCTACGAGCAGTACTTC. This chain links TRBV5-4 with TRBJ2-7, with unresolved D. Trimming took off 4 bases at V and 2 bases at J, with 13 bases between the two ends. This CDR3 has 14 residues. In germline, CDR1 is SGHNT, CDR2 YYREEE (reference sequence).

DNA of the CDR3: TGTGCCTGGACCCTACGTTCACAGCTTACACAAGAGACCCAGTACTTC. It yields the protein CAWTLRSQLTQETQYF. The chain uses TRBV30 and TRBJ2-5; no definite D call. Trimming removed 4 bases from V and 2 bases from J, with 20 bases in between. The CDR3 has 16 residues. CDR1 and CDR2 (germline): GTSNPN, SVGIG (reference sequence).

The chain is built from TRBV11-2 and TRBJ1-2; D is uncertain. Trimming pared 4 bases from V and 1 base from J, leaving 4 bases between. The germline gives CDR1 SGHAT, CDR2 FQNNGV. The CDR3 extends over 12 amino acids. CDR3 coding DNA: TGTGCCAGCAGCTGGGTTAACTATGGCTACACCTTC. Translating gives CASSWVNYGYTF. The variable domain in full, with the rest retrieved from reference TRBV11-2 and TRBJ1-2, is EAGVAQSPRYKIIEKRQSVAFWCNPISGHATLYWYQQILGQGPKLLIQFQNNGVVDDSQLPKDRFSAERLKGVDSTLKIQPAKLEDSAVYLCASSWVNYGYTFGSGTRLTVV.

CDR3 loop: CASSRRWGPLDGYTF. Here the CDR3 DNA reads TGTGCCAGCAGCCGGCGGTGGGGCCCCTTGGATGGCTACACCTTC. J is TRBJ1-2 and V is TRBV28; maybe TRBD1 (5 bases). The V and J ends lost 6 bases and 6 bases respectively, with 20 bases between them. From germline, CDR1 is MDHEN and CDR2 SYDVKM. The CDR3 contains 15 residues.

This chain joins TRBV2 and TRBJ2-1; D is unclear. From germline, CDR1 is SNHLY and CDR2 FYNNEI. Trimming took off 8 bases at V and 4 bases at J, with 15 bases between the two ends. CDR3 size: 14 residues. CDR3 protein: CASHPSYGYNEQFF. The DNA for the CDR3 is TGTGCCAGCCATCCTTCGTACGGGTACAATGAGCAGTTCTTC.

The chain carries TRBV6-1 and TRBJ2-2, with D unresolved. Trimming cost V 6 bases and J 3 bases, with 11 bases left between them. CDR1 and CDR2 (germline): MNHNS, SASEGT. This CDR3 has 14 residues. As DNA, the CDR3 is TGTGCCAGCAGGCCGGTCCGGTACACCGGGGAGCTGTTTTTT. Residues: CASRPVRYTGELFF.

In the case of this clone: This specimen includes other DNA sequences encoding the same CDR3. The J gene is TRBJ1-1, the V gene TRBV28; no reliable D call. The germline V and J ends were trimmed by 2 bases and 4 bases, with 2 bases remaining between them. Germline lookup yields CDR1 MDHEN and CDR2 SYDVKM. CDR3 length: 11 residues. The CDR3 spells CASSLATEAFF. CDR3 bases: TGTGCCAGCAGTTTAGCCACTGAAGCTTTCTTT.

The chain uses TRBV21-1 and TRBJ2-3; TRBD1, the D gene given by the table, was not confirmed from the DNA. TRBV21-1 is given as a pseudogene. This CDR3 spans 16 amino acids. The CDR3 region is CASSKVTGGGTDTQYF. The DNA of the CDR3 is TGTGCCAGCAGCAAAGTGACAGGGGGTGGAACAGATACGCAGTATTTT.

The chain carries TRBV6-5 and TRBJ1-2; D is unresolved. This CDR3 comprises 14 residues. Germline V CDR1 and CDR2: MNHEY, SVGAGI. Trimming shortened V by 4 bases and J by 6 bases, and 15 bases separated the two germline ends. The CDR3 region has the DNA TGTGCCAGCAGTTCCTTAGGGAGAGAACATGGCTACACCTTC. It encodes CASSSLGREHGYTF.